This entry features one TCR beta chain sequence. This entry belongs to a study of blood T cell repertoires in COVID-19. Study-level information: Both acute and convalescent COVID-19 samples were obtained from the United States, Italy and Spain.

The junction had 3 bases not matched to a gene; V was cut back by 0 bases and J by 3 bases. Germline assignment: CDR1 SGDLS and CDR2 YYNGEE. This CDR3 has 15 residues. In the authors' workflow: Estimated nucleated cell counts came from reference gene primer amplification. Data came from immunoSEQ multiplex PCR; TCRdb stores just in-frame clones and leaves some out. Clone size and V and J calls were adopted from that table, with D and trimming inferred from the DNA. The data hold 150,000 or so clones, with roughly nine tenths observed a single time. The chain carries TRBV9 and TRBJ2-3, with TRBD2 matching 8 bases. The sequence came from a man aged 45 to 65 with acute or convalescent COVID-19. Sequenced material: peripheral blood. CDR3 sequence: CASSVVAGGTDTQYF. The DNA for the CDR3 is TGTGCCAGCAGCGTAGTGGCGGGGGGAACAGATACGCAGTATTTT.